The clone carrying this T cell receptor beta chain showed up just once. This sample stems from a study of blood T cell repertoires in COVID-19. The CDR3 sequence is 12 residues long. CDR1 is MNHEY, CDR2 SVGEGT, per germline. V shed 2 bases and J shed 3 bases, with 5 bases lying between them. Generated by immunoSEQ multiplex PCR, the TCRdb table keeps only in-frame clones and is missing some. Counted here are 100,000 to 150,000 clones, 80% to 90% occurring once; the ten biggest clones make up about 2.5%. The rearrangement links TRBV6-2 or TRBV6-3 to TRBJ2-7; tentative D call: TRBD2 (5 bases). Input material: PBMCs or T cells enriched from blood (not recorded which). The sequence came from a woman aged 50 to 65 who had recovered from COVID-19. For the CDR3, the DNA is TGTGCCAGCAGTTACCGGGACTACGAGCAGTACTTC. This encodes CASSYRDYEQYF.